Below, 7 T cell receptor beta chains from the same sample are listed, as sequenced in a study of early T cells in non-severe SARS-CoV-2 infection. TCRdb reprocessed the 5' RACE reads via MiXCR and lists one record per CDR3 protein. The sample holds more than 65,000 distinct CDR3 sequences; roughly 4.6% are singletons and the top ten take 3% to 4.5%. This material consisted of whole blood, taken at baseline. The receptor source for this set is an adult who was a healthcare worker with PCR-confirmed SARS-CoV-2 infection or an uninfected control (not recorded which). The donor label of this sample is uncertain.

This clonotype came up a few times. The V gene is TRBV7-6, the J gene TRBJ2-2, with D perhaps matching TRBD1 (6 bases). V was shortened by 5 bases and J by 0 bases, with 10 bases between the two germline ends. The germline V gene has CDR1 SGHVS and CDR2 FNYEAQ. This CDR3 comprises 15 residues. The CDR3 DNA follows: TGTGCCAGCAGCCCCGGGACACCGAACACCGGGGAGCTGTTTTTT. Its protein product is CASSPGTPNTGELFF.

The chain employs TRBV6-5 and TRBJ1-2; 8 bases are a match to TRBD1. Germline V CDR1 and CDR2: MNHEY, SVGAGI. This CDR3 is built from 17 residues. V was pared by 2 bases and J by 6 bases, with 14 bases of the junction left unmatched. Here the CDR3 reads CASSYPPNRGELNGYTF. The CDR3 DNA reads TGTGCCAGCAGTTACCCCCCAAACAGGGGGGAACTAAATGGCTACACCTTC.

This clonotype appeared a few times. The J gene is TRBJ1-2, the V gene TRBV5-4; D gene uncertain. This CDR3 has 15 residues. The germline V gene has CDR1 SGHNT and CDR2 YYREEE (reference sequence). Trimming took 3 bases from V and 1 from J, leaving 13 bases between them. The CDR3 bases are TGTGCCAGCAGCTCACCCCAAGGGATTAACTATGGCTACACCTTC. It is translated as CASSSPQGINYGYTF. Full variable domain (remainder filled in from reference TRBV5-4 and TRBJ1-2): ETGVTQSPTHLIKTRGQQVTLRCSSQSGHNTVSWYQQALGQGPQFIFQYYREEENGRGNFPPRFSGLQFPNYSSELNVNALELDDSALYLCASSSPQGINYGYTFGSGTRLTVV.

The chain uses TRBV11-2 and TRBJ2-7; D is unclear. CDR3 length: 17 amino acids. Between the trimmed V and J ends, which lost 2 bases and 3 bases, there was a span of 20 bases. Germline V gene lookup returns CDR1 SGHAT and CDR2 FQNNGV. The CDR3 reads CASSLLPRGPLDYEQYF. Written as DNA, the CDR3 is TGTGCCAGCAGCTTACTCCCTAGAGGCCCCCTGGACTACGAGCAGTACTTC.

This clonotype was counted at least ten times. V is TRBV24-1 and J is TRBJ2-5, with no clear D. Germline V gene sequence: CDR1 KGHDR, CDR2 SFDVKD. The CDR3 totals 14 residues. The germline V and J ends were trimmed by 5 bases and 0 bases, with 9 bases remaining between them. The CDR3 sequence: CATSAHLNQETQYF. CDR3 bases: TGTGCCACCAGTGCCCACTTAAACCAAGAGACCCAGTACTTC.

V and J are TRBV28 and TRBJ1-6; D ambiguous. From germline, CDR1 is MDHEN and CDR2 SYDVKM. V lost 5 bases, J lost 6 bases, and 11 bases lay in between. The CDR3 covers 14 residues. The CDR3 loop reads CASSPLAGNSPLHF. For the CDR3, the DNA is TGTGCCAGCAGTCCCCTTGCGGGTAATTCACCCCTCCACTTT.

This clonotype came up many times. V usage is TRBV12-3 or TRBV12-4 and J usage is TRBJ2-2; TRBD1 is a possible D gene (6 bases). CDR3 length: 16 residues. The ends were cut back, 4 bases at V and 5 bases at J, with 17 bases in the middle. The DNA for the CDR3 is TGTGCCAGCAGTTCCCCCCAGTCTCAGGGGACCGGGGAGCTGTTTTTT. Its translation is CASSSPQSQGTGELFF.